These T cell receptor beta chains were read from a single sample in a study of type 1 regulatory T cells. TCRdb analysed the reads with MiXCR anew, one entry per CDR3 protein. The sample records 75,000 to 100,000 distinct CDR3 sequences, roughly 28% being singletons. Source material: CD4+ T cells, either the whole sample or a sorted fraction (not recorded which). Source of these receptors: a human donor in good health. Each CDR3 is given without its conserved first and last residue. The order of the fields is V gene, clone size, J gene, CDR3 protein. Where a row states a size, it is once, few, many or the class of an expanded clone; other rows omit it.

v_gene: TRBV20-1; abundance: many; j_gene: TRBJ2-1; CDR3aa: SALERAVSYNEQF
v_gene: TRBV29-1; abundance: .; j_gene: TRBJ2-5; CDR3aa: SVEERFGETQY
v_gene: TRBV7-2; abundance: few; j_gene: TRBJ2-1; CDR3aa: ASSLVSYNEQF
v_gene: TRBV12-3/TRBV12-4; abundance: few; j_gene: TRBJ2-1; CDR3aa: ASTPTSGSNEQF
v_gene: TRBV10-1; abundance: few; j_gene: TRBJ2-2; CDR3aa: ASRSGLLTGELF
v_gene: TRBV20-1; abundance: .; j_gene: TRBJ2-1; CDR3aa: SANSGSGSYNEQF
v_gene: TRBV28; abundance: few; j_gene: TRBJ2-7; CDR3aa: ASSSGVGGYEQY
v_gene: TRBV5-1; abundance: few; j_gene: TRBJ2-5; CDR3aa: ASSLASRGGGETQY
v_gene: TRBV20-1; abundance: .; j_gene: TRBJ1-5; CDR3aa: SARDARGNQPRH
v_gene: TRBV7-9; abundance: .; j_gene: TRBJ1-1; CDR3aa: ASSAWDSRQMNTEAF
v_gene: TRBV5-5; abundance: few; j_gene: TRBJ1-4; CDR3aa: ASSLVWAEKLF
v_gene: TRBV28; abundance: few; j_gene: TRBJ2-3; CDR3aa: ASSFLTSGTDTQY
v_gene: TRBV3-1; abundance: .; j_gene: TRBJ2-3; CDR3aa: ASSPRTSGSPDTQY
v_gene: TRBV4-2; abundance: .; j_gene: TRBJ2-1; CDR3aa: ASSQAGTSGRAVNEQF
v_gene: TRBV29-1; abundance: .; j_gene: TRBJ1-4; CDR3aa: SVFTNEKLF
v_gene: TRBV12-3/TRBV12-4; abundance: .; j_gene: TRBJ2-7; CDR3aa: ASSRGRRQDPYEQY
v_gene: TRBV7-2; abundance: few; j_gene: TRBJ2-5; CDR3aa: ASSVNQETQY
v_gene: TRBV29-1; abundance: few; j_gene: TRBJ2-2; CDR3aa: SVWDREDTGELF
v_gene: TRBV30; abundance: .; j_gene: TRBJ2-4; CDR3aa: AWSGTQKNIQY
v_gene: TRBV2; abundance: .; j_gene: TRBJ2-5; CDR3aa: ASSGVGQQETQY
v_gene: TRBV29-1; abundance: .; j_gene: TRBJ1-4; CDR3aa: SVPGQTNEKLF
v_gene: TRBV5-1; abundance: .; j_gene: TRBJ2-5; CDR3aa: ASSLGDNQETQY
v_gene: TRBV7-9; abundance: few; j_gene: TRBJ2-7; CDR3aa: ASSLLGASVTYEQY
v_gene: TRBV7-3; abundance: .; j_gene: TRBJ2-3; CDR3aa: ASSLKLVGSQY
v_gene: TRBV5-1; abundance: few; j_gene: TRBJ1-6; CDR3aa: ASSEVQGGSPLH
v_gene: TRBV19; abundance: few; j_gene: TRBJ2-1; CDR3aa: ASSLSFNNEQF
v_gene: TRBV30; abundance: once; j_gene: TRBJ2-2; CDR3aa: AWSVVNTGELF
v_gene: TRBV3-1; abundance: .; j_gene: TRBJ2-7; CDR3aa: ASSQTTGKGYEQY
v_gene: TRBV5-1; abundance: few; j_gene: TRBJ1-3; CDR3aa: ASSSGTYSGNTIY
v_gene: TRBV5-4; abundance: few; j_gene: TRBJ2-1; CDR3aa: ASSSRDRLNNEQF
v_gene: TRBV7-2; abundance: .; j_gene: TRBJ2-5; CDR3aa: ASSRAKTGSQETQY
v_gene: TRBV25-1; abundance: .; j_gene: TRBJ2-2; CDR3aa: ASSARLVSGELF
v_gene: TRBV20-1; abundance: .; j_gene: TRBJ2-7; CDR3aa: SASRQAEAYEQY
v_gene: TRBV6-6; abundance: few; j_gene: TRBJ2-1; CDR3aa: ASSYFREVYNEQF
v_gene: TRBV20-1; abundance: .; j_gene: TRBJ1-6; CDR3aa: SASNRGVNSPLH
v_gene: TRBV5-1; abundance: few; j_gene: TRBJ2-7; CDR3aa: ASTLTETSGGSYEQY
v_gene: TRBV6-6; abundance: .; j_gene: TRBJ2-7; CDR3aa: ASSSGTGDSGEQY
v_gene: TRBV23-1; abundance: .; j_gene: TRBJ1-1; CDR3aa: ASSQCLNTEAF
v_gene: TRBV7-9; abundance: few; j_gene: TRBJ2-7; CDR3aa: ASSVRQGPYEQY
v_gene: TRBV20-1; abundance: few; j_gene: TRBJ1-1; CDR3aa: SARSQGANTEAF
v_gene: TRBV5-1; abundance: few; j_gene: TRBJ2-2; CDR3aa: ASSPGGSGRAELF
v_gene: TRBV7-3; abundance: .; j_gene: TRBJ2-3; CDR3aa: ASSPLGTDNTDTQY
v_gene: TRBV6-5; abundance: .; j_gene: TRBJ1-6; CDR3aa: ASKNTGVSPLH
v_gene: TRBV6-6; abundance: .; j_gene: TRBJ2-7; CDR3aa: ASSVGTGGSYEQY